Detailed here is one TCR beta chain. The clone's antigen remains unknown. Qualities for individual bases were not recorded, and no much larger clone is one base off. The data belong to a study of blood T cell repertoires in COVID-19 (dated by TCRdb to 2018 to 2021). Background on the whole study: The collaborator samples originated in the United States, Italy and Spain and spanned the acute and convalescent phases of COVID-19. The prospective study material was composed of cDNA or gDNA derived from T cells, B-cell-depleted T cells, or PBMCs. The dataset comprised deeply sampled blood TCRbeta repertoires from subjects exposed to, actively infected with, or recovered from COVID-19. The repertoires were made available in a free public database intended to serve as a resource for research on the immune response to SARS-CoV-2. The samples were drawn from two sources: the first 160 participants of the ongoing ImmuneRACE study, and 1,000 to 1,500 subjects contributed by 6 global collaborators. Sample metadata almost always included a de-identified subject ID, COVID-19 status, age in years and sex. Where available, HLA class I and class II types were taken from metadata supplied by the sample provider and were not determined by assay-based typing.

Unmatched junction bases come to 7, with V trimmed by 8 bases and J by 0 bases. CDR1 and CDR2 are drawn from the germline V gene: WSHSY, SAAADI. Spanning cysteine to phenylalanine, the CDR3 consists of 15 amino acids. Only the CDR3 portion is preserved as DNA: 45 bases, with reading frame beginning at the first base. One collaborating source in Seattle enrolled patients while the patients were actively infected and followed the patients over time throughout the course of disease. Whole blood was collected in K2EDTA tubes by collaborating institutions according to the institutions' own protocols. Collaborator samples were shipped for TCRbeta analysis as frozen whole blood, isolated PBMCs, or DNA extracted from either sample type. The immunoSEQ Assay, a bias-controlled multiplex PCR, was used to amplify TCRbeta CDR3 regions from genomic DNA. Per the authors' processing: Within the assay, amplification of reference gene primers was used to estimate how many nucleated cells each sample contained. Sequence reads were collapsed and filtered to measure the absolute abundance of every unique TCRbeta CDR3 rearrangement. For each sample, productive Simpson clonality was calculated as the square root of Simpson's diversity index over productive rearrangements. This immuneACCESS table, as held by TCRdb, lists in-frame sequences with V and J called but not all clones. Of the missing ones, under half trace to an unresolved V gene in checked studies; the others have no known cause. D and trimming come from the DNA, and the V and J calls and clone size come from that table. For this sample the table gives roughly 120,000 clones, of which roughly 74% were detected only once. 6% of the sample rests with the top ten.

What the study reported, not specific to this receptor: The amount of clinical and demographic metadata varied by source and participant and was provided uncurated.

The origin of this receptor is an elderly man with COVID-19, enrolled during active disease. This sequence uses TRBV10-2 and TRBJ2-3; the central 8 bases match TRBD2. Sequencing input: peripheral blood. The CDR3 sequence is CASRLLAASTDTQYF. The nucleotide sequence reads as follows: TGCGCCAGCCGGCTACTAGCGGCTAGCACAGATACGCAGTATTTT.